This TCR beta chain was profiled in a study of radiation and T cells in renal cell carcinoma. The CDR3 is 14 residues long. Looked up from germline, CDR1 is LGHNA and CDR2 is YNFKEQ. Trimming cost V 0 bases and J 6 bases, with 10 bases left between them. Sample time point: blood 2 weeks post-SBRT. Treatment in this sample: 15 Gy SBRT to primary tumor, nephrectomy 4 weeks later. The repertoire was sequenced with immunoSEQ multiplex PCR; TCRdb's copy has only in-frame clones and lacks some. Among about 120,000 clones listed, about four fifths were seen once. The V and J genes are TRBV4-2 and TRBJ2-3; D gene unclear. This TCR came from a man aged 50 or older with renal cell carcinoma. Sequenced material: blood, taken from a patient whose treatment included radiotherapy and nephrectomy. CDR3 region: CASSQDTGPDTQYF. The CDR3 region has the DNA TGTGCCAGCAGCCAAGATACGGGCCCGGATACGCAGTATTTT.